Sequencing of this T cell receptor beta chain was carried out in a study of T cell responses to AZD1222 COVID-19 vaccine (dated by TCRdb to about 2021). Concerning the study at large: A total of more than 230 trial participants underwent TCR sequencing, of whom 207 had received two doses of AZD1222 and about 25 had received two doses of the MenACWY control vaccine. Trial participants were enrolled by age into subgroups of 18-55, 56-69 and 70-plus years, and about 150, 27 and 61 TCR-sequenced participants, respectively, were included in these subgroups.

V is cut back by 2 bases and J by 5 bases, with 11 bases in the junction unmatched. Spanning cysteine to phenylalanine, the CDR3 consists of 17 amino acids. The retained sequence is limited to the CDR3, 51 bases, with the frame set at the first base. Reading the germline V gene gives CDR1 MNHNS and CDR2 SASEGT. The sample's time point label, in plain terms: about 28 days (+/-7) after the second vaccine dose. Because spike-specific TCR depth and breadth did not differ between the two schedules, AZD1222 recipients who got a second dose at roughly 4 weeks were pooled with those who got a second dose at roughly 12 weeks. Samples from vaccinated people were obtained from the UK trials COV001 and COV002, which included a single-blind randomized controlled phase 2/3 trial of AZD1222 (ChAdOx1 nCoV-19) in healthy adults. For TCRbeta chain sequencing, PBMC samples from trial participants were taken at day 0 and at day 28 after the second dose.

General study outcomes and caveats: After two AZD1222 doses, spike-specific TCR breadth and depth were significantly higher than at day 0 and than in MenACWY recipients. Vaccine-associated CD4 TCRs spanned the whole spike protein, with dominant responses in regions 160-218 and 743-854. Reportedly, almost half of the unique spike-specific TCRs recognized epitopes lying outside the regions that are mutated in the B.1.351 and B.1.1.7 variants. Participants were mostly white British and included more females than males, and it was suggested by the authors that clonal diversity may have been underestimated. No day 14 peak-response samples were available, so repertoires were characterized only after the peak T cell response. The 56-69-year group was small, and its depth increase did not reach significance, likely because of low power. Conclusions about previously exposed vaccinees were limited because only six AZD1222 recipients were SARS-CoV-2 seropositive at baseline.

A word on this clone: Its antigen is still unknown. Per-base qualities were not stored, and no clone one base away is much larger.

The CDR3 regions of human TCRbeta chains were analyzed by immunosequencing. Per the original workflow: Repertoire TCRs were checked for matches against a reference library of SARS-CoV-2-specific TCRs that had been generated using the MIRA antigen-specificity platform. Breadth was defined as the fraction of unique TCRs that were SARS-CoV-2-associated. Depth was defined as the fraction of total T cells that were SARS-CoV-2-associated. Each spike-specific TCR was assigned to its reactive spike region and to a CD4 or CD8 class using the MIRA data. Log10-transformed breadth and depth values were compared by one-way ANOVA with Sidak's multiple comparisons tests. What TCRdb holds here is the immuneACCESS table cut down to in-frame rearrangements. Part of the clones is not present; checked against another copy, under half of the missing clones reflect an unresolved V gene, and the others are unexplained. V, J and clone size are those of that table, while D and trimming were read from the DNA. In this sample the table shows tens of thousands of clones, approximately 88% of which occur a single time. In total, the top ten clones hold 5% of the sample.

The sequence links TRBV6-1 to TRBJ1-5, with TRBD1 matching 8 junction bases. The source of this sequence is an adult who received the AZD1222 COVID-19 vaccine. This material consisted of peripheral blood, taken 28 days after the second AZD1222 dose. The CDR3 protein sequence reads: CASSEWSGGMWDQPQHF. DNA sequence: TGTGCCAGCAGTGAATGGTCAGGGGGCATGTGGGATCAGCCCCAGCATTTT.